The 21 T cell receptor beta chains reported below all come from one sample, sequenced in a study of tumor and adjacent non-tumor tissue in lung cancer. The library came from three nested PCR rounds adapted from ARM-PCR protocols. Each CDR3 protein is one row after TCRdb ran MiXCR on the multiplex PCR reads. Of 84,000 or so distinct CDR3 sequences listed, around 57% were seen once; the top ten hold around 16%. The template was RNA from unsorted bulk tissue. Sequences were obtained from lung tumor tissue. All receptors derive from a man between 65 and 79 years old with non-small cell lung cancer.

This clonotype has ten or more counts. This chain joins TRBV28 and TRBJ1-3; D is ambiguous. The ends were cut back, 2 bases at V and 0 bases at J, with 5 bases in the middle. Germline assignment: CDR1 MDHEN and CDR2 SYDVKM. The CDR3 spans 14 residues. The CDR3 sequence: CASSLVSSGNTIYF. The CDR3 bases are TGTGCCAGCAGTTTAGTCAGCTCTGGAAACACCATATATTTT.

This sequence joins TRBV20-1 and TRBJ1-5; TRBD1 aligns across 7 bases. Trimming at V came to 6 bases and at J to 3 bases, leaving 17 bases not matched to a gene. The germline V gene has CDR1 DFQATT and CDR2 SNEGSKA (reference sequence). The CDR3 is made up of 17 amino acids. The CDR3, as DNA: TGCAGTGCCCCATCCCCTTGCGGGACAGAGCACAATCAGCCCCAGCATTTT. This translates into CSAPSPCGTEHNQPQHF.

In this sample, this clonotype turned up many times. The rearrangement links TRBV4-2 to TRBJ2-2, with 10 bases fitting TRBD1. Trimming cost V 3 bases and J 5 bases; bases outside gene matches: 3. The CDR3 sequence is 15 residues long. Germline CDR1 LGHNA, CDR2 YNFKEQ. In DNA, the CDR3 is TGTGCCAGCAGCCAGGAGGGACAGGGGACCGGGGAGCTGTTTTTT. It encodes CASSQEGQGTGELFF.

This clonotype has just a few counts. It may be a read error: a sequence one base away is much more abundant. The chain is built from TRBV29-1 and TRBJ1-4; TRBD1 matches at 10 bases. The CDR3 is made up of 15 amino acids. The germline CDR1 and CDR2 sequences are SQVTM and ANQGSEA. V gave up 4 bases and J gave up 7 bases; unmatched junction bases: 9. CDR3 coding DNA: TGCAGCGTTGCAAGGACAGGGGGATCTGGTGAAAAACTGTTTTTT. Residues: CSVARTGGSGEKLFF.

Comment on this clonotype: This could be a read error, since a much larger clone is one nucleotide away. Written as DNA, the CDR3 is TGTGCCAGCAGTTACCCTACTACAGGGACTGATGCTTTCTTT. This codes for CASSYPTTGTDAFF. J is TRBJ1-1 and V is TRBV6-6, with D tentatively TRBD1 (6 bases). There are 14 residues in the CDR3. Germline V CDR1 and CDR2: MNHNY, SVGAGI (reference sequence).

Notes on this clonotype: At one boundary the junction diverges from the germline segment, which might be a read error. The genes are TRBV5-1 and TRBJ2-1; TRBD2 aligns across 14 bases. This CDR3 has 19 amino acids. Germline assignment: CDR1 SGHRS and CDR2 YFSETQ. The CDR3 here is CASSFGGLAGVSAVNEQLF. The DNA of the CDR3 is TGCGCCAGCAGCTTCGGGGGACTAGCGGGAGTAAGTGCGGTAAATGAGCAGCTCTTC.

A note on this clonotype: This CDR3 is missing its conserved last phenylalanine or tryptophan, likely due to a read error. The rearrangement joins TRBV11-3 to TRBJ1-1; possibly TRBD1 for D (6 bases). Germline values: CDR1 SGHNT, CDR2 YENEEA. The CDR3 has 16 residues. This CDR3 is CASSRSGTNMYTEAFL. In DNA, the CDR3 is TGTGCCAGCAGCCGCAGCGGGACAAATATGTACACAGAAGCTTTCTTA.

With regard to this clonotype: This may be a read error, as it is one base from a much larger clone. The chain uses TRBV6-6 and TRBJ2-5, with unresolved D. The CDR3 covers 13 residues. CDR1 is MNHNY and CDR2 is SVGAGI in the germline V gene (reference sequence). CDR3 coding DNA: TGTGCCAGCGGTTATGCACACCAAGAGACCCAGTACTTC. This sequence encodes CASGYAHQETQYF.

In this sample, this clonotype turned up many times. The J gene is TRBJ1-1, the V gene TRBV6-1; tentatively, D is TRBD1 (6 bases). Looked up from germline, CDR1 is MNHNS and CDR2 is SASEGT. Trimming pared 7 bases from V and 0 bases from J, leaving 9 bases between. CDR3 length: 13 residues. The DNA for the CDR3 is TGTGCCAGCACGGGGGCGTTGAACACTGAAGCTTTCTTT. Translation: CASTGALNTEAFF.

With regard to this clonotype: A much bigger clone sits one base away, suggesting this may be a read error. The chain uses TRBV12-3 or TRBV12-4 and TRBJ1-5; D might be TRBD1 (6 bases). CDR3 length: 16 residues. CDR3 amino acids: CASSLSWGTTHQPLHF. CDR3 sequence (DNA): TGTGCCAGCAGTTTATCTTGGGGGACAACTCATCAGCCCCTGCATTTT.

The rearrangement uses TRBV6-1 and TRBJ2-7; TRBD2 matches at 11 bases. Germline CDR1 reads MNHNS; CDR2 reads SASEGT. Germline trimming cut 1 base from V and 5 bases from J; bases unmatched to any gene: 10. The CDR3 is 17 residues long. In DNA form, the CDR3 reads TGTGCCAGCAGTGAAGGAATTACTAGCGGGAGTTTGAACGAGCAGTACTTC. Amino acids: CASSEGITSGSLNEQYF.

This clonotype showed up just once. One end of the junction is discordant with germline, which a read error may explain. V gene TRBV11-3 combines with J gene TRBJ1-1; D not resolved. CDR3 length: 16 amino acids. Germline loops: CDR1 SGHNT, CDR2 YENEEA. CDR3 coding DNA: TGTGCCAGCAGCCGCAGCGGGATAAATATGAACTCTGAAGTTTTCTTT. Translated, it gives CASSRSGINMNSEVFF.

The genes are TRBV7-9 and TRBJ2-7; 8 nucleotides align to TRBD1. The CDR3 runs 16 residues. CDR1 and CDR2 from the germline V gene are SEHNR and FQNEAQ (reference sequence). V was clipped by 5 bases and J by 3 bases; unmatched bases: 12. CDR3 protein: CASSLPRTGPLYEQYF. The CDR3 nucleotides read TGTGCCAGCAGCCTCCCCCGGACAGGGCCGCTCTACGAGCAGTACTTC.

A few counts support this clonotype. V gene TRBV5-5 combines with J gene TRBJ2-2; the D gene is possibly TRBD2 (6 bases). Germline V gene sequence: CDR1 SGHKS, CDR2 YYEKEE (reference sequence). Between the trimmed V and J ends, which lost 8 bases and 6 bases, there was a span of 20 bases. The CDR3 covers 15 residues. DNA of the CDR3: TGTGCCAGAAGTTTTCGGTCCGGAGGGGCCGGGGAGCTGTTTTTT. Its translation is CARSFRSGGAGELFF.

This clonotype was counted at least ten times. CDR3 DNA sequence: TGTGCCAGCGCCAGGGGTCAGAACACCGGGGAGCTGTTTTTT. Translated: CASARGQNTGELFF. V usage is TRBV6-5 and J usage is TRBJ2-2, with a weak D call TRBD1 (6 bases). Between the trimmed V and J ends, which lost 8 bases and 1 base, there was a span of 11 bases. The germline gives CDR1 MNHEY, CDR2 SVGAGI. The CDR3 is 14 residues long.

Comment on this clonotype: Since the CDR3 does not end with the conserved phenylalanine or tryptophan, this likely comes from a read error. No DNA is shown, since the ends of the CDR3 on it are uncertain; the CDR3 is the one TCRdb lists. The V and J genes are TRBV11-1 and TRBJ1-2. CDR1 SGHAT and CDR2 FQDESV come from the germline V gene (reference sequence). The CDR3 has 13 residues if both end residues are counted. The CDR3 loop is CASSLQKGYRYTS.

About this clonotype itself: Its ends do not fully match the called genes, so a read error is possible. The CDR3 nucleotides read TGTACCATCAGCTCGACCTTGGGGGGCATGTACGAGCAGTACTTT. Translation: CTISSTLGGMYEQYF. V and J are TRBV10-3 and TRBJ2-7; either TRBD1 or TRBD2 may supply D (6 bases each). This CDR3 spans 15 amino acids. CDR1 is ENHRY, CDR2 SYGVKD, per germline.

The rearrangement links TRBV7-9 to TRBJ2-2; D is undetermined. Germline V gene lookup returns CDR1 SEHNR and CDR2 FQNEAQ (reference sequence). Trimming took 7 bases from V and 4 from J, leaving 7 bases between them. This CDR3 is 12 amino acids long. The CDR3 loop reads CASNRLTGELFF. CDR3 nucleotides: TGTGCCAGCAACCGCCTCACCGGGGAGCTGTTTTTT.

This clonotype was counted a few times. Germline and junction disagree at one end, which may indicate a read error. The chain uses TRBV6-1 and TRBJ1-5; tentatively, D is TRBD1 (5 bases). The CDR3 has 14 amino acids. The germline V gene encodes CDR1 MNHNS and CDR2 SASEGT. CDR3: CAYGHLNSNQPQHF. CDR3 in DNA: TGTGCCTACGGACACCTAAATAGCAATCAGCCCCAACATTTT.

As regards this clonotype: Its ends do not fully match the called genes, so a read error is possible. The chain combines TRBV29-1 with TRBJ2-7; tentatively, D is TRBD2 (5 bases). Per the germline V gene, CDR1 is SQVTM and CDR2 is ANQGSEA. The CDR3 is 13 amino acids. The CDR3 DNA is TGCAGCGCTAACGGGAAGAGGCCTTACGAGCGGTACTTC. It specifies CSANGKRPYERYF.

Concerning this clonotype: This is likely a read error, given that the CDR3 carries no conserved phenylalanine or tryptophan at its end. The gene calls are TRBV29-1 and TRBJ1-2; 9 bases align to TRBD1. The junction had 10 bases not matched to a gene; V was cut back by 7 bases and J by 4 bases. Germline assignment: CDR1 SQVTM and CDR2 ANQGSEA. The CDR3 runs 14 residues. CDR3 protein: CSAERQGEPYGYTL. In DNA, the CDR3 is TGCAGCGCTGAGAGACAGGGGGAACCCTATGGCTACACCTTG.